This TCR beta chain was captured in a study of cytomegalovirus exposure and HLA in healthy donors. The overall study: There were 85 million or so unique TCRs (from HLA-typed donors) in an early data release. Researchers found that roughly 81% of almost 400 genotyped donors fell within the Caucasian-associated ancestry cluster. Broader study findings: Accurate predictions that matched the HLA-A and HLA-B alleles of most subjects were reportedly made from TCR beta sequences. Reports described diagnosis of cytomegalovirus status by the classifier as highly specific and sensitive.

Of note for this clone: Its specificity is unknown.

PCR involved 60 Vbeta and 13 Jbeta primers. TCRdb keeps only in-frame clones here, not all; method: immunoSEQ multiplex PCR. This table has 150,000 to 200,000 clones, about 85% appearing once. V dropped 5 bases and J dropped 0; count of bases not matched to a gene: 5. Germline values: CDR1 MNHNS, CDR2 SASEGT. CDR3 length: 15 amino acids. The chain couples TRBV6-1 to TRBJ2-7, with TRBD1 matching 9 bases. This receptor was identified in a man aged 50 to 60 in good health and CMV-seropositive. The sample was PBMCs. The CDR3 reads CASSLLQGASYEQYF. In nucleotides, the CDR3 is TGTGCCAGCAGTCTTCTACAGGGGGCCTCCTACGAGCAGTACTTC.